The 12 T cell receptor beta chains below all came from one sample that was sequenced in a study of OX40 agonist ivuxolimab in advanced cancers. Measured with immunoSEQ multiplex PCR; TCRdb has only the in-frame clones, and not every one. The table has roughly 15,000 clones, 80% seen once. Sequences were derived from CD4+ or CD8+ T cells sorted from blood, sampled in a trial of the OX40 agonist ivuxolimab. The receptors stem from an adult with an advanced solid tumor such as melanoma, head and neck, liver or kidney cancer.

The V call is TRBV11-2, the J call TRBJ2-7, with D maybe TRBD1 (5 bases). The germline V gene encodes CDR1 SGHAT and CDR2 FQNNGV. The CDR3 is made up of 14 amino acids. The V end was cut by 5 bases, the J end by 4 bases, with 15 bases between. The CDR3, as DNA: TGTGCCAGCAGCCCCGGAACAGGCACATACGAGCAGTACTTC. Protein sequence: CASSPGTGTYEQYF.

The chain recombines TRBV7-9 with TRBJ2-7; D is uncertain. CDR3 length: 14 residues. Germline assignment: CDR1 SEHNR and CDR2 FQNEAQ (reference sequence). V was clipped by 0 bases and J by 2 bases, with 8 bases between them. In DNA, the CDR3 is TGTGCCAGCAGCTTAGCAGGTCTTCCCTACGAGCAGTACTTC. It yields the protein CASSLAGLPYEQYF. Full variable domain (outside the CDR3, taken from reference TRBV7-9 and TRBJ2-7): DTGVSQNPRHKITKRGQNVTFRCDPISEHNRLYWYRQTLGQGPEFLTYFQNEAQLEKSRLLSDRFSAERPKGSFSTLEIQRTEQGDSAMYLCASSLAGLPYEQYFGPGTRLTVT.

In its sample, this clone was seen once. The chain employs TRBV10-3 and TRBJ2-2, with D unclear. The CDR3 has 15 residues. Germline V lookup: CDR1 ENHRY, CDR2 SYGVKD. V was pared by 11 bases and J by 4 bases, with 20 bases between. The CDR3 DNA reads TGTGCCCTAATGCAAGGCAGCCGCGCCACCGGGGAGCTGTTTTTT. This encodes CALMQGSRATGELFF.

V is TRBV13 and J is TRBJ2-1; 7 nucleotides agree with TRBD2. J was trimmed by 10 bases and V by 8 bases; bases with no gene match: 14. The CDR3 is made up of 14 amino acids. Per germline, CDR1 PRHDT and CDR2 FYEKMQ (reference sequence). The CDR3 DNA sequence: TGTGCCAGCCGGGAGTGGAGCGGGATACGGGAGCAGTTCTTC. It is translated as CASREWSGIREQFF.

The chain joins TRBV2 to TRBJ2-2, with D possibly being TRBD1 (6 bases). This CDR3 contains 14 residues. Between the trimmed V and J ends, which lost 8 bases and 3 bases, there was a span of 13 bases. Per germline, CDR1 SNHLY and CDR2 FYNNEI. CDR3 sequence (DNA): TGTGCCAGCCTCAGCCAGGGGTACACCGGGGAGCTGTTTTTT. Residues: CASLSQGYTGELFF.

The CDR3 is CASSQGTSGYNEQFF. CDR3 nucleotides: TGTGCCAGCAGTCAAGGGACTAGCGGATACAATGAGCAGTTCTTC. The V gene is TRBV27, the J gene TRBJ2-1; 11 bases are shared with TRBD2. Germline V CDR1 and CDR2: MNHEY, SMNVEV (reference sequence). This CDR3 is built from 15 residues. Trimming removed 5 bases from V and 4 bases from J; junction bases left unmatched: 4.

The chain joins TRBV28 to TRBJ2-5; perhaps TRBD2 as D (7 bases). Germline CDR1 reads MDHEN; CDR2 reads SYDVKM. Trimming took off 6 bases at V and 4 bases at J, with 15 bases between the two ends. The CDR3 extends over 14 amino acids. The CDR3 nucleotides read TGTGCCAGCAGCCAAGAGGGGGGGGGAGAGACCCAGTACTTC. This codes for CASSQEGGGETQYF.

The chain has TRBV19 and TRBJ2-1, with 9 bases that match TRBD2. CDR3 size: 17 residues. The germline V gene encodes CDR1 LNHDA and CDR2 SQIVND (reference sequence). Losses at the gene ends were 5 bases for V and 3 bases for J; bases not matched to a gene: 11. The CDR3 DNA reads as TGTGCCAGTAGTGGCCGGATTTCAGCGGGGGGCTACAATGAGCAGTTCTTC. Translation gives CASSGRISAGGYNEQFF.

The CDR3 DNA sequence: TGTGCCAGCAGTTCCTCAAGCGGGAGGTCAGAGCAGTTCTTC. Protein product: CASSSSSGRSEQFF. The chain has TRBV27 and TRBJ2-1; 9 bases align to TRBD2. Germline-derived CDR1 and CDR2 are MNHEY and SMNVEV (reference sequence). CDR3 length: 14 residues. Losses at the gene ends were 4 bases for V and 10 bases for J; bases not matched to a gene: 8.

The chain has TRBV11-2 and TRBJ2-1; possible D gene TRBD2, 7 bases. Germline values: CDR1 SGHAT, CDR2 FQNNGV. The V end lost 6 bases, the J end lost 7 bases, and 19 bases lay between the germline ends. The CDR3 sequence is 15 residues long. Written as DNA, the CDR3 is TGTGCCAGCAGTACTAGTGGGGGGGCAGGGAATGAGCAGTTCTTC. It is translated as CASSTSGGAGNEQFF.

The chain uses TRBV7-8 and TRBJ1-3; maybe TRBD1 (6 bases). Trimming removed 6 bases at V and 8 bases at J, with 20 bases between. Germline loops: CDR1 SGHVS, CDR2 FQNEAQ. The CDR3 has 15 residues. The CDR3 nucleotides read TGTGCCAGCAGATTGACAGGCGGCCGGGGACACACCATATATTTT. It encodes CASRLTGGRGHTIYF. Full variable domain (remainder filled in from reference TRBV7-8 and TRBJ1-3): GAGVSQSPRYKVAKRGQDVALRCDPISGHVSLFWYQQALGQGPEFLTYFQNEAQLDKSGLPSDRFFAERPEGSVSTLKIQRTQQEDSAVYLCASRLTGGRGHTIYFGEGSWLTVV.

The genes are TRBV4-1 and TRBJ1-3; tentative D call: TRBD1 (5 bases). The CDR3 covers 17 residues. V gave up 2 bases and J gave up 8 bases, with 22 bases separating them. Germline assignment: CDR1 MGHRA and CDR2 YSYEKL. CDR3 sequence (DNA): TGCGCCAGCAGCCAAAGTTCCACTAGGGGTGGCGGTTACACCATATATTTT. This translates into CASSQSSTRGGGYTIYF.